The 8 T cell receptor beta chains below all came from one sample that was sequenced in a study of shared clonotypes between healthy human individuals. Assay: immunoSEQ multiplex PCR; the TCRdb copy retains only in-frame clones and omits some. The sample has around 980,000 clones; around 78% are singletons. The sample was memory CD4+ T cells from PBMCs. Subset indicated: CD45RA-negative fraction. These receptors originate from a man younger than 30 in good health. Some clones in this sample may be carry-over from other donors' samples.

The J gene is TRBJ1-2, the V gene TRBV2; D is possibly TRBD1 (5 bases). V lost 5 bases and J 8 bases, leaving 12 bases between the germline ends. CDR1 and CDR2 from the germline V gene are SNHLY and FYNNEI. The CDR3 length is 12 residues. CDR3 bases: TGTGCCAGCAGTCCGGGGGTAGGGGGCTACACCTTC. Its translation is CASSPGVGGYTF.

This rearrangement joins TRBV18 to TRBJ2-5, with TRBD2 matching over 15 bases. J gave up 5 bases and V 2 bases, and 6 bases lay outside the gene matches. The germline V gene encodes CDR1 KGHSH and CDR2 LQKENI. The CDR3 has 17 residues. The CDR3 loop reads CASSPSGTSGRRETQYF. The CDR3, as DNA: TGTGCCAGCTCACCATCCGGGACTAGCGGGAGGCGGGAGACCCAGTACTTC.

The chain has TRBV18 and TRBJ2-1; D perhaps matches TRBD2 (5 bases). The CDR3 contains 16 residues. Germline CDR1 is KGHSH and CDR2 is LQKENI. Trimming stripped 4 bases from V and 4 bases from J, with 17 bases between. CDR3: CASSRVGAERYNEQFF. CDR3 DNA sequence: TGTGCCAGCTCACGGGTAGGAGCGGAACGTTACAATGAGCAGTTCTTC.

The rearrangement uses TRBV28 and TRBJ2-7; D might be TRBD2 (6 bases). The CDR3 extends over 15 amino acids. In germline, CDR1 is MDHEN, CDR2 SYDVKM. Trimming left V 7 bases short and J 0 bases short, with 16 bases between. The CDR3 region is CASTGSELSSYEQYF. CDR3 DNA: TGTGCCAGCACCGGGAGCGAACTTAGCTCCTACGAGCAGTACTTC.

This clone was seen more than once but under ten times. The CDR3 does not end in the conserved phenylalanine or tryptophan, so this is likely a read error. The chain couples TRBV2 to TRBJ1-2; D possibly corresponds to TRBD1 (6 bases). The CDR3 is 15 residues long. V dropped 6 bases and J dropped 4 bases, with 18 bases sitting between them. Per germline, CDR1 SNHLY and CDR2 FYNNEI. CDR3 DNA: TGTGCCAGCAGAGATCCAATACAGGGCCTCTATGGCTACACCTCC. Amino acid sequence: CASRDPIQGLYGYTS.

V and J are TRBV5-5 and TRBJ1-4; D might be TRBD1 (6 bases). The CDR3 totals 15 residues. The V and J ends lost 4 bases and 7 bases respectively, with 17 bases between them. Germline values: CDR1 SGHKS, CDR2 YYEKEE (reference sequence). CDR3: CASSAPQGSSEKLFF. DNA of the CDR3: TGTGCCAGCAGCGCCCCACAGGGCTCAAGTGAAAAACTGTTTTTT.

This chain links TRBV14 with TRBJ1-6; the D gene is possibly TRBD1 (6 bases). The CDR3 contains 14 residues. Trimming stripped 3 bases from V and 8 bases from J, with 11 bases between. Germline loops: CDR1 SGHDN, CDR2 FVKESK. The CDR3 spells CASSQGRGYSPLHF. The CDR3, as DNA: TGTGCCAGCAGCCAGGGGAGGGGGTATTCACCCCTCCACTTT.

V gene TRBV6-1 combines with J gene TRBJ1-2; 9 positions agree with TRBD1. CDR3 length equals 14 residues. CDR1 is MNHNS and CDR2 is SASEGT in the germline V gene. The V segment lost 7 bases and the J segment 4 bases; nucleotides outside the gene matches: 7. The CDR3 nucleotides read TGTGCCAGCATTGTTACAGGGGGCACCTATGGCTACACCTTC. Its protein product is CASIVTGGTYGYTF.